Described below is a single T cell receptor (beta chain) sequence and its context. The clone's antigen remains unknown. The sample holds no much larger clone one base away, and base qualities are not on file. This sample is drawn from a study of regulatory T cells in long-lasting Graves disease (TCRdb year 2021). With respect to the entire study: Patients with newly diagnosed Graves' disease had been on antithyroid drugs for under 3 months. Patients with persistent Graves' disease were compared with patients with newly diagnosed Graves' disease using TCR sequencing and RNA sequencing of peripheral blood. The study took place in China and was registered as a clinical trial. A total of about 35 samples underwent TCR sequencing, from 13 patients with persistent Graves' disease and some 20 patients with newly diagnosed Graves' disease. Points the paper makes about the study in general: Sequencing and analysis were limited to the TCR beta chain. The small sample size was acknowledged by the authors as a limitation that may reduce accuracy. The study examined only peripheral blood because the primary lesion, thyroid tissue, could not be accessed. Compared with newly diagnosed patients, persistent Graves' disease patients had lower TCR Shannon entropy and fewer highly expanded clones, which suggests clonal expansion. Patients with persistent disease shared more public clonotypes (approximately 2,500) than newly diagnosed patients did (more than 900).

Taken with the paper, the label for time point translates to: newly diagnosed GD, antithyroid drugs for less than 3 months. For both TCR sequencing and RNA sequencing, RNA was extracted from PBMCs in TRIzol. Graves' disease was diagnosed according to American Thyroid Association guidelines. The patients came from an endocrinology department in Xi'an, China. Each patient gave approximately 10 milliliters of peripheral blood, collected in an EDTA anticoagulant tube. Ficoll Paque Plus density gradient separation was used to isolate PBMCs, and no additional T cell sorting was done. An Agilent 2100 Bioanalyzer and agarose gel were used to assess RNA quality, and a NanoDrop 2000 was used to measure RNA concentration. The library was made by multiplex PCR. Sequencing relied on an Illumina HiSeq 4000. CDR3 regions were amplified by Arm-PCR with iRepertoire HTBI primers to construct TCR beta libraries. Gel purification was performed on PCR products prior to sequencing. On the authors' methods: A total of under 80 TRBV and more than twelve TRBJ segments were identified across samples and were used for gene usage analysis of CDR3 amino acid clonotypes. COPE and FqMerger were used to merge the filtered high-quality paired reads into contigs. BLAST was used to align contigs to the IMGT TRBV, TRBD and TRBJ reference genes, and CDR3 was defined following IMGT. Clonotypes above 0.1% frequency were classified as highly expanded clones. Shannon entropy was used to measure repertoire diversity, and the Gini coefficient was used to measure V-J evenness. Public clonotypes were defined as clonotypes shared by more than one individual. TCRdb reprocessing: public reads trimmed at Q25 with fastp, clones called with MiXCR, in-frame beta chains kept. Merged by CDR3 protein, the rows form single entries marked with the most common genes and DNA. TCRdb, not the authors, supplied the V and J calls. This sample comprises 500,000 to 700,000 distinct CDR3 sequences, less than 20% of them detected only once. The ten largest make up approximately 20% of the sample.

These same data were also listed under a study on T cells in Graves' hyperthyroidism and ophthalmopathy. That second publication adds: Stable Graves' hyperthyroidism was defined as no progression to ophthalmopathy during 18 months of follow-up. Hyperthyroidism patients were newly diagnosed, had a disease duration of under 2 months, and were aged 18 to 65 years. The study excluded patients with uncontrolled infections, other autoimmune diseases, pregnancy or lactation. Diagnoses relied on clinical symptoms, serum thyroxine and TRAb, thyroid ultrasound and orbital computed tomography. For the first round of RT-PCR on the TCR CDR3, the HTBI primer set was used together with the Qiagen OneStep RT-PCR kit. Most expanded thyroid clonotypes (frequency above 0.001) were also detected in blood, suggesting blood repertoires may reflect thyroid immune responses. In cross-validation, a model built on a 13 V-J signature told ophthalmopathy apart from stable hyperthyroidism with just under 90% sensitivity and around 84% specificity, and in testing the same model reached 80%/75%. In validation, the model predicted progression to ophthalmopathy with around 71% sensitivity and 72% to 85% specificity, a median of about 6.7 months before onset. A discovery cohort of about a hundred patients, 43 with Graves' ophthalmopathy and about 58 with stable Graves' hyperthyroidism, was used to find distinguishing TCR V-J signatures. An independent validation cohort of under 20 hyperthyroidism patients and some 15 patients who later progressed to ophthalmopathy tested prospective prediction of ophthalmopathy. The 100 discovery patients were randomly split 7:3 into training and test sets. Thyroid tissue and blood T-cell repertoires from several Graves' hyperthyroidism patients were also compared in the study. Once sampling was done, hyperthyroidism patients were given methimazole at a starting dose of 30 mg daily, whereas ophthalmopathy patients were given high-dose intravenous methylprednisolone. Libraries were constructed in a second round of multiplex PCR, after which size selection and purification were performed. Sequencing of the libraries was done on an Illumina HiSeq2000 using paired-end 100 bp reads. SOAPnuke was used to process the raw data, with reads discarded if the reads contained adapters or uncalled bases, had a mean Phred below 15, or lacked an exact constant-primer or identifier match. High-quality paired reads were merged with COPE v1.2.5, and unique nucleotide sequences were defined as clonotypes. Clonotypes were aligned to IMGT TRBV, TRBD and TRBJ reference segments using MiTCR v1.1. Only V-J combinations with frequency above 0.0001, covering approximately 99% of repertoires, were analysed. The TCS score was defined as F50 (clonal expansion) divided by E x V (chaos), with BLOSUM62-based TCRdist calculated between CDR3 peptides within each V-J. Welch's t-statistics and random forest reduced 514 V-J features to about 13, which were used in a naive Bayes classifier (R e1071). Sample size was not statistically predetermined, and blinding of investigators to group allocation was not performed. The paper reports TCR Vbeta CDR3 sequencing of approximately 140 peripheral blood samples: 43 ophthalmopathy, some 80 hyperthyroidism and approximately 17 progressor patients.

The input for sequencing was peripheral blood mononuclear cells (PBMCs), taken at new diagnosis, from a patient treated with antithyroid drugs. This receptor was taken from a woman aged 25 to 39 with Graves disease. Donor details come from another sample of the same person, matched by shared clones.

CDR3 reads: CASSPFGLNTGELFF. The nucleotide sequence is given as TGTGCCAGCTCACCTTTTGGACTAAACACCGGGGAGCTGTTTTTT. Recombination connected TRBV18 to TRBJ2-2, with TRBD2 perhaps the D gene, on 6 matching bases. Spanning cysteine to phenylalanine, the CDR3 consists of 15 amino acids. Of the read, only the CDR3 DNA is kept; its 45 bases are in frame from base 1. CDR1 KGHSH and CDR2 LQKENI were looked up in the germline V gene. Trimming at the junction amounts to 3 bases on V and 2 bases on J, and the germline ends lie 10 bases apart.